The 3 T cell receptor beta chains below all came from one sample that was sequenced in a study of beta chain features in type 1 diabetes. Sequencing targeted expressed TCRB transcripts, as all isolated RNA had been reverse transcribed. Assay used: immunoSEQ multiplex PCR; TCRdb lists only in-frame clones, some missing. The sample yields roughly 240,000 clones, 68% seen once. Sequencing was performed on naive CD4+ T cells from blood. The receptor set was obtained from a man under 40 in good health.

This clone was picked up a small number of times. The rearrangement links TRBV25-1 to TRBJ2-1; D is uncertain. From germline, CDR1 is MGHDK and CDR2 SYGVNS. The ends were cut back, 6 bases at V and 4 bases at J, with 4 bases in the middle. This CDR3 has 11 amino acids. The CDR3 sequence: CASRVYNEQFF. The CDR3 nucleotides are TGTGCCAGCAGAGTATACAATGAGCAGTTCTTC.

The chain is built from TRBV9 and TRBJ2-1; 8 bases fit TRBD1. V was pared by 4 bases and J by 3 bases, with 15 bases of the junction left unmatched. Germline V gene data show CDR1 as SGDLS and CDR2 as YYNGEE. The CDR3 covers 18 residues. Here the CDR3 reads CASSTSGQGAGFYNEQFF. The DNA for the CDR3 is TGTGCCAGCAGCACCAGTGGCCAGGGGGCTGGTTTCTACAATGAGCAGTTCTTC.

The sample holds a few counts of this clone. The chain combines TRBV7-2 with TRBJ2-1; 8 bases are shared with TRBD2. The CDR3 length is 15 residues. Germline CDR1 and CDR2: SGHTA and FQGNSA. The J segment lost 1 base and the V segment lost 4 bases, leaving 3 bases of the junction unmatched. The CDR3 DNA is TGTGCCAGCAGCTCACTAGCGGCTTCCTACAATGAGCAGTTCTTC. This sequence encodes CASSSLAASYNEQFF.